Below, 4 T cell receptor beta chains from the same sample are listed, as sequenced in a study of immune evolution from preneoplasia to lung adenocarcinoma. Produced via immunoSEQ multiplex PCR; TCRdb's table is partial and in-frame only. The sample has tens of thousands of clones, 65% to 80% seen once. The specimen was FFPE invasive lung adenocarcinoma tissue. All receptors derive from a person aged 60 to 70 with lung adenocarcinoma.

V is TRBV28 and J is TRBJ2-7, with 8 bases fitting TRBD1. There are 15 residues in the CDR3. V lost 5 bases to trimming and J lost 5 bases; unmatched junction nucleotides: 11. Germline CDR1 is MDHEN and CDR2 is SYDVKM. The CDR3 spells CASSLTSRGRDEQYF. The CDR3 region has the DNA TGTGCCAGCAGTCTTACTTCCAGGGGGCGGGACGAGCAGTACTTC.

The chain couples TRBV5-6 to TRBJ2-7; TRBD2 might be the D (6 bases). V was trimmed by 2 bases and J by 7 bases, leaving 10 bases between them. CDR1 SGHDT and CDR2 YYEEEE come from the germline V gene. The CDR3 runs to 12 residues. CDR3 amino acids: CASSFLAREQYF. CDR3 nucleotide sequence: TGTGCCAGCAGCTTTCTAGCGCGGGAGCAGTACTTC.

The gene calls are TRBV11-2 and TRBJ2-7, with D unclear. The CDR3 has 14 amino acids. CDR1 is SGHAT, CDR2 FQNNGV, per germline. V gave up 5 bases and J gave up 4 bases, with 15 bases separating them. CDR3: CASSPWVAAYEQYF. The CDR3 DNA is TGTGCCAGCAGCCCCTGGGTAGCAGCGTACGAGCAGTACTTC.

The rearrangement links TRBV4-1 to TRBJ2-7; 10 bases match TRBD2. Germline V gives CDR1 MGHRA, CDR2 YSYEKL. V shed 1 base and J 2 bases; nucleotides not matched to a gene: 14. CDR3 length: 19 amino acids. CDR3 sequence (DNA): TGCGCCAGCAGCCAAGGAGGAGGCCTAGCGGGAGTCGGGACCTACGAGCAGTACTTC. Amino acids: CASSQGGGLAGVGTYEQYF.